These 15 T cell receptor beta chains were sequenced from one sample in a study of T cell responses to AZD1222 COVID-19 vaccine. Profiled with immunoSEQ multiplex PCR; TCRdb holds only in-frame clones, not every one. The sample records roughly 150,000 clones, about 90% being singletons. The sample was peripheral blood, taken on day 0 of AZD1222 vaccination. The receptors here all came from an adult in good health.

The V call is TRBV12-3 or TRBV12-4, the J call TRBJ1-3; D ambiguous. The length of the CDR3 is 13 residues. Trimming left V 5 bases short and J 4 bases short, with 9 bases between. CDR3 amino acids: CASSRQVGNTIYF. The CDR3 region has the DNA TGTGCCAGCAGTAGGCAGGTGGGAAACACCATATATTTT.

This clone was detected once. The genes are TRBV4-2 and TRBJ1-5, with D hard to call. Germline loops: CDR1 LGHNA, CDR2 YNFKEQ. The CDR3 consists of 15 residues. V lost 0 bases to trimming and J lost 7 bases, with 13 bases between them. CDR3 coding DNA: TGTGCCAGCAGCCAAGATGGGTCTGGGAAACAGCCCCAGCATTTT. Translation: CASSQDGSGKQPQHF.

This chain uses TRBV6-5 with TRBJ2-1; TRBD2 matches 12 bases. This CDR3 is 14 amino acids long. With 11 bases clipped from V and 8 bases from J, the junction kept 10 bases outside the gene matches. From germline, CDR1 is MNHEY and CDR2 SVGAGI. The DNA for the CDR3 is TGTGCCGTCGTCGGACTAGCGGGATCCGATGAGCAGTTCTTC. Translating it yields CAVVGLAGSDEQFF.

V usage is TRBV30 and J usage is TRBJ2-1; the match to TRBD2 covers 11 bases. V shed 4 bases, J shed 8 bases, and the junction held 4 bases outside the gene matches. CDR1 GTSNPN and CDR2 SVGIG come from the germline V gene (reference sequence). The CDR3 is made up of 13 amino acids. CDR3 nucleotides: TGTGCCTGGACTAGCGGGAGGTTTGATGAGCAGTTCTTC. It yields the protein CAWTSGRFDEQFF.

The V gene is TRBV20-1, the J gene TRBJ2-1; 12 positions agree with TRBD1. Germline CDR1 and CDR2: DFQATT and SNEGSKA (reference sequence). The CDR3 is 11 residues long. CDR3 loop: CRGTGGDEQFF. Here the CDR3 DNA reads TGCAGGGGGACAGGGGGCGATGAGCAGTTCTTC.

The chain uses TRBV7-2 and TRBJ2-2; D not resolved. Trimming stripped 1 base from V and 6 bases from J, with 6 bases between. The CDR3 runs to 13 residues. Germline lookup yields CDR1 SGHTA and CDR2 FQGNSA. The CDR3 coding sequence is TGTGCCAGCAGCTTAGGCATCGCCGGGGAGCTGTTTTTT. Translating it yields CASSLGIAGELFF.

The chain carries TRBV30 and TRBJ2-1; unclear D gene. Trimming took 2 bases from V and 5 from J, leaving 10 bases between them. Germline CDR1 and CDR2: GTSNPN and SVGIG (reference sequence). The CDR3 is 13 residues long. The CDR3 spells CAWSPSRHNEQFF. The DNA for the CDR3 is TGTGCCTGGAGTCCCTCAAGACACAATGAGCAGTTCTTC.

The genes are TRBV5-4 and TRBJ2-3; D tentatively reads TRBD1 or TRBD2 (5 bases each). The CDR3 length is 15 residues. The germline gives CDR1 SGHNT, CDR2 YYREEE (reference sequence). The ends were cut back, 5 bases at V and 3 bases at J, with 16 bases in the middle. The DNA for the CDR3 is TGTGCCAGCAGTCGGGACGGGGAGAGAACAGATACGCAGTATTTT. Residues: CASSRDGERTDTQYF.

This clone was seen only once. This chain uses TRBV7-2 with TRBJ2-1, with TRBD2 matching 12 bases. V trimming: 3 bases; J trimming: 4 bases; junction bases outside the gene matches: 4. The germline gives CDR1 SGHTA, CDR2 FQGNSA. The length of the CDR3 is 16 residues. The CDR3 nucleotides read TGTGCCAGCAGCTTTCTAGCGGGAGGGGGTTACAATGAGCAGTTCTTC. This sequence encodes CASSFLAGGGYNEQFF.

The chain couples TRBV4-3 to TRBJ1-5, with unresolved D. Germline V gene lookup returns CDR1 LGHNA and CDR2 YSLEER. The CDR3 has 13 amino acids. Trimming took 1 base from V and 9 from J, leaving 10 bases between them. CDR3 residues: CASSQGSEGPQHF. CDR3 nucleotide sequence: TGCGCCAGCAGCCAAGGCAGTGAGGGGCCCCAGCATTTT.

This chain links TRBV5-6 with TRBJ2-2, with a weak D call TRBD2 (5 bases). Between the trimmed V and J ends, which lost 5 bases and 2 bases, there was a span of 16 bases. The germline CDR1 and CDR2 sequences are SGHDT and YYEEEE. The CDR3 loop spans 16 amino acids. The CDR3 bases are TGTGCCAGCAGGTGGCGGGCGGCTCTAAACACCGGGGAGCTGTTTTTT. Amino acids: CASRWRAALNTGELFF.

The V and J genes are TRBV25-1 and TRBJ2-3; unclear D gene. V lost 4 bases and J 0 bases, leaving 11 bases between the germline ends. The germline V gene encodes CDR1 MGHDK and CDR2 SYGVNS. The CDR3 totals 15 residues. The CDR3 loop is CASSVGGASTDTQYF. The CDR3 DNA follows: TGTGCCAGCAGTGTAGGTGGAGCTAGCACAGATACGCAGTATTTT.

This chain links TRBV5-1 with TRBJ2-7, with no clear D. CDR3 length: 12 amino acids. Germline lookup yields CDR1 SGHRS and CDR2 YFSETQ. With 0 bases removed from V and 2 bases from J, the gap between germline ends came to 3 bases. CDR3 nucleotides: TGCGCCAGCAGCTTGGGGGCCTACGAGCAGTACTTC. Its protein is CASSLGAYEQYF.

CDR3 protein: CASSFLAGGINEQFF. CDR3 sequence (DNA): TGCGCCAGCAGCTTTTTAGCGGGAGGTATCAATGAGCAGTTCTTC. The chain has TRBV5-1 and TRBJ2-1; TRBD2 matches 10 bases. The CDR3 sequence is 15 residues long. Germline values: CDR1 SGHRS, CDR2 YFSETQ. V shed 2 bases, J shed 6 bases, and the junction held 5 bases outside the gene matches.

The gene calls are TRBV5-1 and TRBJ1-2; 7 bases fit TRBD1. The CDR3 contains 14 residues. The junction had 7 bases not matched to a gene; V was cut back by 2 bases and J by 6 bases. CDR1 is SGHRS and CDR2 is YFSETQ in the germline V gene. The CDR3 nucleotides read TGCGCCAGCAGCTTTCAGGGGGTTGGAGATGGCTACACCTTC. This gives the protein CASSFQGVGDGYTF.